A single sample gave rise to the 30 T cell receptor beta chains below, sequenced in a study of beta chain features in type 1 diabetes. Their antigens remain unidentified. Points from the study as a whole: In every one of the four CD4+ subsets, TCRB CDR3s were moderately but significantly shorter in Type 1 diabetes patients.

The entirety of the isolated RNA underwent reverse transcription, so expressed TCRB transcripts were sequenced. Clones were sequenced by immunoSEQ multiplex PCR, and TCRdb holds only the in-frame ones, with some missing. The table records about 99,000 clones, 25% to 35% of them present only once. The sequencing sample was made of central memory CD4+ T cells from blood. All receptors come from a woman between 18 and 29 years old with type 1 diabetes.

The chain carries TRBV18 and TRBJ2-7; D is perhaps TRBD2 (6 bases). V lost 2 bases and J lost 6, with 11 bases in between. The CDR3 runs to 13 residues. Germline V gives CDR1 KGHSH, CDR2 LQKENI. The CDR3, as DNA: TGTGCCAGCTCACCAGCAGGGAGGATCGAGCAGTACGTC. Amino acids: CASSPAGRIEQYV.

J is TRBJ1-5 and V is TRBV28; D possibly corresponds to TRBD1 (5 bases). Trimming stripped 2 bases from V and 5 bases from J, with 13 bases between. The CDR3 runs to 15 residues. Per germline, CDR1 MDHEN and CDR2 SYDVKM. This CDR3 reads CASSLGQGRDQPQHF. The CDR3 nucleotides read TGTGCCAGCAGTTTAGGCCAGGGTAGAGATCAGCCCCAGCATTTT.

V usage is TRBV18 and J usage is TRBJ2-6, with TRBD1 matching 9 bases. V lost 3 bases and J lost 4; bases outside the gene matches: 7. The germline gives CDR1 KGHSH, CDR2 LQKENI. The CDR3 covers 17 residues. In DNA form, the CDR3 reads TGTGCCAGCTCACCCGGACAGGGGATTTCGGGGGCCAACGTCCTGACTTTC. This codes for CASSPGQGISGANVLTF.

This clone was detected only a few times. This rearrangement joins TRBV28 to TRBJ1-1, with a possible D match to TRBD1 (5 bases). The CDR3 runs 13 residues. Trimming stripped 5 bases from V and 5 bases from J, with 12 bases between. Germline CDR1 and CDR2: MDHEN and SYDVKM. The CDR3 reads CASSQGGLTEAFF. DNA of the CDR3: TGTGCCAGCAGTCAGGGTGGATTAACTGAAGCTTTCTTT.

The chain uses TRBV5-1 and TRBJ1-1; 8 nucleotides align to TRBD1. After removal of 4 bases from V and 1 base from J, the junction contained 3 bases not matched to a gene. The length of the CDR3 is 14 residues. Germline CDR1 reads SGHRS; CDR2 reads YFSETQ. The CDR3 loop reads CASSDGTGNTEAFF. CDR3 DNA: TGCGCCAGCAGCGACGGGACAGGGAACACTGAAGCTTTCTTT. Using reference TRBV5-1 and TRBJ1-1 for the parts outside the CDR3, the full variable domain is KAGVTQTPRYLIKTRGQQVTLSCSPISGHRSVSWYQQTPGQGLQFLFEYFSETQRNKGNFPGRFSGRQFSNSRSEMNVSTLELGDSALYLCASSDGTGNTEAFFGQGTRLTVV.

The V call is TRBV19, the J call TRBJ2-7, with a weak D call TRBD1 (6 bases). CDR3 length equals 15 residues. The germline V gene encodes CDR1 LNHDA and CDR2 SQIVND (reference sequence). Trimming left V 5 bases short and J 2 bases short, with 16 bases between. CDR3 amino acids: CASSLFVTGTYEQYF. The CDR3 nucleotides are TGTGCCAGTAGTCTCTTCGTGACAGGTACCTACGAGCAGTACTTC.

This clone was recorded only once. V gene TRBV7-8 combines with J gene TRBJ2-1; 9 bases match TRBD2. The CDR3 consists of 15 residues. J was trimmed by 8 bases and V by 7 bases; bases with no gene match: 12. Germline V gives CDR1 SGHVS, CDR2 FQNEAQ. CDR3 sequence (DNA): TGTGCCAGCACCCCTGGGACTAGCTATTTCGATGAGCAGTTCTTC. The encoded protein is CASTPGTSYFDEQFF.

The chain is built from TRBV19 and TRBJ1-1; TRBD1 aligns across 10 bases. CDR3 size: 15 residues. Germline V lookup: CDR1 LNHDA, CDR2 SQIVND (reference sequence). The V segment lost 4 bases and the J segment 3 bases; nucleotides outside the gene matches: 5. The CDR3 nucleotides are TGTGCCAGTAGTAATAAAGGGACAGGGGACACTGAAGCTTTCTTT. The encoded protein is CASSNKGTGDTEAFF.

This clone was observed many times. This sequence joins TRBV30 and TRBJ1-1; D possibly corresponds to TRBD1 (6 bases). The CDR3 runs to 12 residues. Trimming pared 8 bases from V and 5 bases from J, leaving 15 bases between. Per the germline V gene, CDR1 is GTSNPN and CDR2 is SVGIG (reference sequence). The CDR3 here is CAGRGAKTEAFF. The CDR3 DNA is TGTGCCGGGCGGGGGGCGAAAACTGAAGCTTTCTTT.

The chain combines TRBV19 with TRBJ1-4; maybe TRBD1 (5 bases). Germline V gene lookup returns CDR1 LNHDA and CDR2 SQIVND (reference sequence). Between the trimmed V and J ends, which lost 7 bases and 6 bases, there was a span of 21 bases. The CDR3 contains 16 residues. CDR3 coding DNA: TGTGCCAGTACGGAGGGGCGTTGGTCTGTTGATGAAAAACTGTTTTTT. It codes for CASTEGRWSVDEKLFF.

The V gene is TRBV19, the J gene TRBJ2-3, with D maybe TRBD2 (5 bases). Germline V lookup: CDR1 LNHDA, CDR2 SQIVND (reference sequence). This CDR3 is built from 13 residues. V lost 7 bases to trimming and J lost 3 bases, with 11 bases between them. CDR3: CASTVGVTDTQYF. The CDR3 DNA reads as TGTGCCAGTACCGTCGGGGTGACAGATACGCAGTATTTT.

The V gene is TRBV19, the J gene TRBJ2-1, with TRBD2 identical over 13 bases. CDR3 length equals 14 residues. The J segment lost 14 bases and the V segment lost 5 bases, leaving 9 bases of the junction unmatched. Germline V gene sequence: CDR1 LNHDA, CDR2 SQIVND (reference sequence). The CDR3 DNA follows: TGTGCCAGTAGTTTAGGACTAGCGGGAGATTTCAAGTTCTTC. It is translated as CASSLGLAGDFKFF. Complete variable domain (other parts from reference TRBV19 and TRBJ2-1): DGGITQSPKYLFRKEGQNVTLSCEQNLNHDAMYWYRQDPGQGLRLIYYSQIVNDFQKGDIAEGYSVSREKKESFPLTVTSAQKNPTAFYLCASSLGLAGDFKFFGPGTRLTVL.

The chain employs TRBV6-1 and TRBJ2-1; D is perhaps TRBD2 (6 bases). CDR1 and CDR2 (germline): MNHNS, SASEGT. The CDR3 runs 16 residues. Deletions cut 4 bases from V and 1 base from J, with 14 bases between. The CDR3 sequence is CASSVFGSGSYNEQFF. The CDR3 nucleotides are TGTGCCAGCAGTGTTTTCGGGAGTGGATCCTACAATGAGCAGTTCTTC.

This chain links TRBV6-6 with TRBJ1-1, with a weak D call TRBD1 (6 bases). The CDR3 length is 13 residues. V was pared by 8 bases and J by 6 bases, with 16 bases between. Germline assignment: CDR1 MNHNY and CDR2 SVGAGI (reference sequence). This chain's CDR3 is CASERGGQPEAFF. CDR3 in DNA: TGTGCCAGCGAGCGCGGGGGCCAGCCTGAAGCTTTCTTT.

In this sample, this clone turned up a few times. The rearrangement links TRBV7-9 to TRBJ2-1; 7 positions match TRBD2. The germline V gene encodes CDR1 SEHNR and CDR2 FQNEAQ (reference sequence). There are 16 residues in the CDR3. V shed 3 bases and J 3 bases; nucleotides not matched to a gene: 8. CDR3 region: CASSFIAGRGYNEQFF. The CDR3 DNA follows: TGTGCCAGCAGCTTCATAGCGGGTCGCGGCTACAATGAGCAGTTCTTC. Supplemented by reference TRBV7-9 and TRBJ2-1, the full variable domain reads DTGVSQNPRHKITKRGQNVTFRCDPISEHNRLYWYRQTLGQGPEFLTYFQNEAQLEKSRLLSDRFSAERPKGSFSTLEIQRTEQGDSAMYLCASSFIAGRGYNEQFFGPGTRLTVL.

The chain uses TRBV11-3 and TRBJ1-2; 7 positions agree with TRBD1. The CDR3 has 14 amino acids. CDR1 SGHNT and CDR2 YENEEA come from the germline V gene. The J segment lost 3 bases and the V segment lost 3 bases, leaving 4 bases of the junction unmatched. The CDR3 reads CASSFTGVDYGYTF. CDR3 sequence (DNA): TGTGCCAGCAGCTTCACAGGGGTTGACTATGGCTACACCTTC.

This clone was counted only a few times. CDR3 sequence reads: CATSSLDRSGETQYF. CDR3 sequence (DNA): TGTGCCACCAGCAGCCTCGACAGATCGGGAGAGACCCAGTACTTC. V usage is TRBV15 and J usage is TRBJ2-5; D perhaps matches TRBD1 (5 bases). V was shortened by 3 bases and J by 4 bases, with 15 bases between the two germline ends. Germline CDR1 is LNHNV and CDR2 is YYDKDF (reference sequence). This CDR3 region has 15 residues.

This chain connects TRBV4-1 to TRBJ2-1; TRBD2 matches at 16 bases. This CDR3 spans 21 amino acids. V was clipped by 1 base and J by 0 bases; unmatched bases: 9. From germline, CDR1 is MGHRA and CDR2 YSYEKL. In DNA, the CDR3 is TGCGCCAGCAGCCAAGGCCCGGGACTAGCGGGAGGGCCTCGCTCCTACAATGAGCAGTTCTTC. It translates to CASSQGPGLAGGPRSYNEQFF.

The gene calls are TRBV5-1 and TRBJ2-3; no clear D. CDR3 size: 13 residues. Trimming shortened V by 3 bases and J by 2 bases, and 7 bases separated the two germline ends. Germline V lookup: CDR1 SGHRS, CDR2 YFSETQ. The CDR3 protein is CASSSSNTDTQYF. In DNA, the CDR3 is TGCGCCAGCAGCTCTTCTAACACAGATACGCAGTATTTT.

The rearrangement links TRBV5-4 to TRBJ2-3; TRBD2 matches at 9 bases. The trim removed 4 bases at V and 4 bases at J, leaving 7 bases unmatched. CDR1 and CDR2 from the germline V gene are SGHNT and YYREEE (reference sequence). There are 15 residues in the CDR3. The CDR3 spells CASSVRLAAADTQYF. CDR3 in DNA: TGTGCCAGCAGCGTAAGACTAGCGGCAGCAGATACGCAGTATTTT.

This clone was seen ten or more times. V gene TRBV7-2 combines with J gene TRBJ2-7, with 8 nucleotides matching TRBD1. Trimming cost V 7 bases and J 2 bases; bases outside gene matches: 7. CDR3 size: 14 residues. Germline V gives CDR1 SGHTA, CDR2 FQGNSA. The CDR3: CASNTGQGAYEQYV. The CDR3, as DNA: TGTGCCAGCAACACAGGACAGGGAGCCTACGAGCAGTACGTC.

A single count supports this clone. This sequence joins TRBV18 and TRBJ2-7; TRBD1 matches at 8 bases. The CDR3 loop spans 14 amino acids. Per germline, CDR1 KGHSH and CDR2 LQKENI. The trim removed 3 bases at V and 4 bases at J, leaving 5 bases unmatched. CDR3 in DNA: TGTGCCAGCTCACCTGACAGGGGTAGATACGAGCAGTACTTC. Protein sequence: CASSPDRGRYEQYF.

This sequence joins TRBV10-3 and TRBJ2-3, with TRBD2 matching over 10 bases. V lost 5 bases, J lost 1 base, and 15 bases stayed unmatched. The CDR3 loop spans 19 amino acids. The germline gives CDR1 ENHRY, CDR2 SYGVKD. This CDR3 reads CAISPGSGRAFSRTDTQYF. The CDR3 DNA follows: TGTGCCATCAGTCCCGGGAGCGGGAGGGCCTTTTCACGCACAGATACGCAGTATTTT.

The chain recombines TRBV5-4 with TRBJ2-5; 9 bases line up with TRBD1. This CDR3 spans 14 amino acids. Germline V gene sequence: CDR1 SGHNT, CDR2 YYREEE (reference sequence). V was clipped by 3 bases and J by 2 bases; unmatched bases: 2. CDR3 nucleotide sequence: TGTGCCAGCAGCTACGGACAGGGGCAAGAGACCCAGTACTTC. Translation gives CASSYGQGQETQYF.

J is TRBJ2-2 and V is TRBV5-4; D ambiguous. Germline values: CDR1 SGHNT, CDR2 YYREEE (reference sequence). This CDR3 has 16 residues. Trimming shortened V by 2 bases and J by 4 bases, and 15 bases separated the two germline ends. The CDR3 nucleotides are TGTGCCAGCAGCTTCGAGTGGGTGCCAGGCACCGGGGAGCTGTTTTTT. Translation gives CASSFEWVPGTGELFF.

The table lists this clone with a few counts. One end of the junction does not line up with germline, which may come from a read error. The chain has TRBV2 and TRBJ2-1, with 7 bases fitting TRBD1. This CDR3 is built from 13 residues. From germline, CDR1 is SNHLY and CDR2 FYNNEI. The CDR3 DNA is TGTGCCAGCAGCGAAGGACAGGTCAATGAGCAGTTCTTC. Its translation: CASSEGQVNEQFF.

The chain carries TRBV7-2 and TRBJ2-5; the match to TRBD2 covers 7 bases. CDR1 and CDR2 (germline): SGHTA, FQGNSA. The CDR3 is 11 amino acids. The V and J ends lost 8 bases and 3 bases, in that order; junction bases with no gene match: 0. The CDR3 DNA sequence: TGTGCCAGCCTAGCGGAAGAGACCCAGTACTTC. This codes for CASLAEETQYF.

This clone was seen only a few times. The CDR3 region is CASSQDVGGVAGANVLTF. The CDR3 DNA follows: TGCGCCAGCAGCCAAGATGTTGGGGGCGTTGCTGGGGCCAACGTCCTGACTTTC. The chain has TRBV4-3 and TRBJ2-6; maybe TRBD1 (6 bases). The CDR3 is 18 amino acids. Trimming shortened V by 0 bases and J by 2 bases, and 14 bases separated the two germline ends. Looked up from germline, CDR1 is LGHNA and CDR2 is YSLEER.

This chain joins TRBV4-3 and TRBJ1-5; a weak D match, TRBD1 (6 bases). CDR1 is LGHNA and CDR2 is YSLEER in the germline V gene. The V and J ends lost 4 bases and 4 bases respectively, with 14 bases between them. There are 15 residues in the CDR3. CDR3 DNA sequence: TGCGCCAGCAGCCTCTCTCAAGGGGGTAATCAGCCCCAGCATTTT. This gives the protein CASSLSQGGNQPQHF.

The rearrangement uses TRBV7-9 and TRBJ1-3; 8 bases fit TRBD1. Germline CDR1 is SEHNR and CDR2 is FQNEAQ (reference sequence). The junction had 5 bases not matched to a gene; V was cut back by 4 bases and J by 3 bases. The CDR3 has 15 residues. The CDR3 spells CASSSSGTGGNTIYF. CDR3 DNA: TGTGCCAGCAGCTCCTCCGGGACAGGTGGAAACACCATATATTTT.